Below are 11 T cell receptor beta chains sequenced from a single sample in a study of cytotoxic CD8 clonotypes in ibrutinib-treated CLL. Some clones are missing from TCRdb's copy, which holds only in-frame ones; the method was immunoSEQ multiplex PCR. This sample has some 20,000 clones; roughly 80% occur once, and the top ten carry 6.5% to 8%. Specimen: PBMCs, collected before ibrutinib treatment. The receptors were gathered from a human donor with chronic lymphocytic leukemia.

The chain links TRBV19 to TRBJ2-3; D might be TRBD1 (5 bases). CDR1 and CDR2 from the germline V gene are LNHDA and SQIVND (reference sequence). V was cut by 4 bases and J by 6 bases, with 8 bases left in between. The length of the CDR3 is 12 residues. This CDR3 reads CASSTRQDTQYF. The CDR3 DNA follows: TGTGCCAGTAGTACGCGACAGGATACGCAGTATTTT.

The genes are TRBV6-6 and TRBJ1-5; D not resolved. The germline CDR1 and CDR2 sequences are MNHNY and SVGAGI (reference sequence). The CDR3 runs to 14 residues. V was shortened by 1 base and J by 5 bases, with 9 bases between the two germline ends. CDR3 in amino acids: CASSYWQVDQPQHF. CDR3 DNA: TGTGCCAGCAGTTACTGGCAGGTCGATCAGCCCCAGCATTTT.

This clone was observed a handful of times. The same CDR3 is also encoded by other DNA sequences in this sample. This chain joins TRBV9 and TRBJ2-7; tentative D call: TRBD1 (5 bases). Trimming shortened V by 3 bases and J by 2 bases, and 9 bases separated the two germline ends. Germline CDR1 SGDLS, CDR2 YYNGEE. CDR3 length: 13 amino acids. CDR3 amino acids: CASSGQGAYEQYF. CDR3 coding DNA: TGTGCCAGCAGCGGTCAGGGCGCCTACGAGCAGTACTTC.

The sample holds a few counts of this clone. The V call is TRBV19, the J call TRBJ1-4; the D is unclear. V lost 7 bases to trimming and J lost 0 bases, with 9 bases between them. The CDR3 length is 14 residues. The germline V gene has CDR1 LNHDA and CDR2 SQIVND (reference sequence). The CDR3 DNA sequence: TGTGCCAGTAACGGCTTTGCAACTAATGAAAAACTGTTTTTT. This gives the protein CASNGFATNEKLFF.

The J gene is TRBJ2-7, the V gene TRBV7-9; D possibly corresponds to TRBD2 (6 bases). CDR3 length: 12 amino acids. V gave up 5 bases and J gave up 1 base, with 6 bases separating them. Germline CDR1 is SEHNR and CDR2 is FQNEAQ (reference sequence). The chain's CDR3 is CASSGRSYEQYF. CDR3 DNA sequence: TGTGCCAGCAGCGGGAGGTCCTACGAGCAGTACTTC.

The chain employs TRBV4-2 and TRBJ2-5, with 13 bases aligning to TRBD2. CDR3 length: 17 residues. V was clipped by 0 bases and J by 3 bases; unmatched bases: 4. Germline CDR1 reads LGHNA; CDR2 reads YNFKEQ. Here the CDR3 reads CASSQEGGLAGEETQYF. The DNA for the CDR3 is TGTGCCAGCAGCCAAGAAGGTGGACTAGCGGGAGAAGAGACCCAGTACTTC.

J is TRBJ1-1 and V is TRBV28, with 8 bases identical to TRBD1. Germline assignment: CDR1 MDHEN and CDR2 SYDVKM. This CDR3 comprises 16 residues. Trimming at V came to 3 bases and at J to 4 bases, leaving 10 bases not matched to a gene. The CDR3 sequence: CASSLVGRGPLTEAFF. For the CDR3, the DNA is TGTGCCAGCAGTTTGGTCGGCAGGGGGCCTCTCACTGAAGCTTTCTTT.

This clone was picked up a small number of times. The rearrangement links TRBV21-1 to TRBJ1-1; the D segment call TRBD1 is taken from the table without a DNA check. TRBV21-1 is listed as a pseudogene. There are 17 residues in the CDR3. The CDR3 nucleotides read TGTGCCAGCAGCAAAAGCACCGGACAGGTTGAGAACACTGAAGCTTTCTTT. Amino acids: CASSKSTGQVENTEAFF.

This chain connects TRBV5-1 to TRBJ2-3; possible D gene TRBD1, 5 bases. V was clipped by 2 bases and J by 0 bases, with 10 bases between them. Germline lookup yields CDR1 SGHRS and CDR2 YFSETQ. The CDR3 is made up of 15 amino acids. CDR3 sequence (DNA): TGCGCCAGCAGCTTACAGGTTACTAGCACAGATACGCAGTATTTT. Protein sequence: CASSLQVTSTDTQYF.

V gene TRBV4-2 combines with J gene TRBJ2-7; possible D gene TRBD1, 7 bases. The CDR3 runs 14 residues. The V gene lost 1 base and the J gene lost 5 bases, with 12 bases spanning the gap. Per germline, CDR1 LGHNA and CDR2 YNFKEQ. The CDR3 loop is CASSQAGGGDEQYF. As DNA, the CDR3 is TGTGCCAGCAGCCAAGCTGGAGGGGGCGACGAGCAGTACTTC.

This clone is a singleton in its sample. This chain connects TRBV11-3 to TRBJ2-7; D gene unclear. Looked up from germline, CDR1 is SGHNT and CDR2 is YENEEA. The V and J ends lost 2 bases and 6 bases respectively, with 8 bases between them. CDR3 size: 12 residues. CDR3 nucleotide sequence: TGTGCCAGCAGCTTAATGGGCGGCGAGCAGTACTTC. This encodes CASSLMGGEQYF.